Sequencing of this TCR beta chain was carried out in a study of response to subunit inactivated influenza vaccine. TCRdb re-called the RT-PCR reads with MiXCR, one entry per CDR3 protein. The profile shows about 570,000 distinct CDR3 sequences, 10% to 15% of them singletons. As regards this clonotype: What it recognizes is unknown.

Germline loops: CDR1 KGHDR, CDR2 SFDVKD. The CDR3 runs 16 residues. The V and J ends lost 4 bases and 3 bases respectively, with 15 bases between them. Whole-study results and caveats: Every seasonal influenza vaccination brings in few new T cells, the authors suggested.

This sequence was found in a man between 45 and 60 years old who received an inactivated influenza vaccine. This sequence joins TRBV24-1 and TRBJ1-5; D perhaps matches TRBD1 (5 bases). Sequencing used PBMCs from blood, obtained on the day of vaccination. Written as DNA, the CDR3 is TGTGCCACCAGTGACCGACAGAGCCAAAACAATCAGCCCCAGCATTTT. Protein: CATSDRQSQNNQPQHF.